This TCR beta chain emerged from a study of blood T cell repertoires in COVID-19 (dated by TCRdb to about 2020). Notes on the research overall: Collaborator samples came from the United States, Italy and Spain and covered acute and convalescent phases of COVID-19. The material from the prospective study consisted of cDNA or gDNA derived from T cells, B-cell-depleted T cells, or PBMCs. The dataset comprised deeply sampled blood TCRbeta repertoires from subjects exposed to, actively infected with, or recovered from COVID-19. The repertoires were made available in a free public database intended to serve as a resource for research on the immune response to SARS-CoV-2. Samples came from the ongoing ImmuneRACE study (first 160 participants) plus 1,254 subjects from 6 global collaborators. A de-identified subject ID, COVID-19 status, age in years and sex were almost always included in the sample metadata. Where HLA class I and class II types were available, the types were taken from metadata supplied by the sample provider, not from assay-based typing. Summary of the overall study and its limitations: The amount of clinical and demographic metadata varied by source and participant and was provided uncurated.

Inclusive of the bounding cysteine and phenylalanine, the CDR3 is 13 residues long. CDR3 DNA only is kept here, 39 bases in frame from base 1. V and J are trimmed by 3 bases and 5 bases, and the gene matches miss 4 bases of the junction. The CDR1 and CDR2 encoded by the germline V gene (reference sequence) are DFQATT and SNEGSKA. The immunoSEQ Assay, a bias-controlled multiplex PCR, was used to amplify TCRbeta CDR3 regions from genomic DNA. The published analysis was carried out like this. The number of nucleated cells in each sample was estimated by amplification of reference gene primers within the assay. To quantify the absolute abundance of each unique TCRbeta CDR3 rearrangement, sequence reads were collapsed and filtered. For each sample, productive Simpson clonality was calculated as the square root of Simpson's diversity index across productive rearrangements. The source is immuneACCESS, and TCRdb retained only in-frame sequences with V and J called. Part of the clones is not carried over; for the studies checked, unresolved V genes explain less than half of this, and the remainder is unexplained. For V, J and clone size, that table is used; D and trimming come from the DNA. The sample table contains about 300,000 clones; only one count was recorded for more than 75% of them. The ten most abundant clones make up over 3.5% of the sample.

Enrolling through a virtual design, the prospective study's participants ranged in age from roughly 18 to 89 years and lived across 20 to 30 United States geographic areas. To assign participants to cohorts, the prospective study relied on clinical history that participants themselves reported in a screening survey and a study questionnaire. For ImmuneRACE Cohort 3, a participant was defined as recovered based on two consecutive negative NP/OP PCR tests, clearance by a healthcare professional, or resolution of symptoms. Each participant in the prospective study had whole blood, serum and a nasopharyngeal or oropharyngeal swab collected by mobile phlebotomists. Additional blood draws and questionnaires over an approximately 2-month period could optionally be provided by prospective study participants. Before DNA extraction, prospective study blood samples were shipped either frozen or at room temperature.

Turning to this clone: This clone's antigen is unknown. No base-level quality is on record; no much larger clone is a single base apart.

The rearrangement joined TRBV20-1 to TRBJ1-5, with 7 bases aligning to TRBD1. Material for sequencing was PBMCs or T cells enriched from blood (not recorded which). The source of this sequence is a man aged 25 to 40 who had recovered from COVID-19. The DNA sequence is TGCAGTGCTAGTCCGACAGGGCATCAGCCCCAGCATTTT. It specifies CSASPTGHQPQHF.